This TCR beta chain was identified during a study of blood T cell repertoires in COVID-19. The overall study: The analysed material was cDNA or gDNA that came from T cells, B-cell-depleted T cells, or PBMCs.

Here immunoSEQ multiplex PCR was the method, and the copy in TCRdb shows in-frame clones only, minus some. The table records some 150,000 clones, just under 90% of them present only once. The CDR3 has 14 residues. Germline V gene lookup returns CDR1 MNHEY and CDR2 SVGAGI. V lost 0 bases to trimming and J lost 3 bases; unmatched junction nucleotides: 1. Sequencing used peripheral blood. The chain carries TRBV6-5 and TRBJ1-2, with 7 nucleotides matching TRBD1. This receptor was taken from a woman in her forties or fifties with active or convalescent COVID-19. The CDR3, as DNA: TGTGCCAGCAGTTACTCGGGGACAGACTATGGCTACACCTTC. It encodes CASSYSGTDYGYTF.